Listed below are T cell receptor beta chains from one sample, sequenced in a study of blood T cell repertoires in COVID-19. The data were produced by immunoSEQ multiplex PCR, yet TCRdb's version contains in-frame clones alone and is incomplete. Among 55,000 to 80,000 clones, 70% to 90% were seen once, and the ten largest hold 15% to 20%. Sequenced sample: peripheral blood. The receptors come from an elderly woman with acute or convalescent COVID-19. Each CDR3 is given with its conserved first and last residue. Fields, in order: clone size, D gene, J gene, V gene, CDR3 DNA, CDR3 protein. A D gene is named only where the DNA matches it firmly. Clone size is not always given. Where it is, it says once, few, many or a class for expanded clones.

size: NA; D: NA; J: TRBJ2-2; V: TRBV18; DNA: TGTGCCAGCTCAACTCGGGGGTCCGGGGAGCTGTTTTTT; CDR3: CASSTRGSGELFF
size: NA; D: TRBD2; J: TRBJ2-7; V: TRBV3-1/TRBV3-2; DNA: TGTGCCAGCAGGAAGACTAGCGGGGGAACCTACGAGCAGTACTTC; CDR3: CASRKTSGGTYEQYF
size: NA; D: NA; J: TRBJ1-1; V: TRBV20-1; DNA: TGCAGTGCTCCTTTTTACACTGAAGCTTTCTTT; CDR3: CSAPFYTEAFF
size: NA; D: NA; J: TRBJ1-1; V: TRBV21-1; DNA: TGTGCCAGCAGCGTTCCCGTGAACACTGAAGCTTTCTTT; CDR3: CASSVPVNTEAFF
size: NA; D: NA; J: TRBJ2-7; V: TRBV5-1; DNA: TGCGCCAGCAGCGGCTTGTCGGGTAGAGGCTACGAGCAGTACTTC; CDR3: CASSGLSGRGYEQYF
size: NA; D: TRBD2; J: TRBJ2-5; V: TRBV5-4; DNA: TGTGCCAGCAGCTCCGGCGGGCTAGCGGGCGAGAACCAAGAGACCCAGTACTTC; CDR3: CASSSGGLAGENQETQYF
size: few; D: TRBD2; J: TRBJ2-3; V: TRBV5-1; DNA: TGCGCCAGCAGCTTAATGTTTCGCGGGGGGGTCTCTAGCACAGATACGCAGTATTTT; CDR3: CASSLMFRGGVSSTDTQYF
size: NA; D: NA; J: TRBJ2-5; V: TRBV7-2; DNA: TGTGCCAGCAGCCCCTCCGGGACAAATCAAGAGACCCAGTACTTC; CDR3: CASSPSGTNQETQYF
size: NA; D: TRBD2; J: TRBJ2-5; V: TRBV9; DNA: TGTGCCAGCAGCGCGGCTAGCGGATTCCAAGAGACCCAGTACTTC; CDR3: CASSAASGFQETQYF
size: few; D: NA; J: TRBJ1-5; V: TRBV18; DNA: TGTGCCAGCTCACCAGGGAGCGGCAATCAGCCCCAGCATTTT; CDR3: CASSPGSGNQPQHF
size: NA; D: TRBD1; J: TRBJ2-1; V: TRBV5-1; DNA: TGCGCCAGCAGCTCGAGCACCGGGACAGGGTTTGGCAATGAGCAGTTCTTC; CDR3: CASSSSTGTGFGNEQFF
size: NA; D: TRBD1; J: TRBJ2-5; V: TRBV19; DNA: TGTGCCAGTAGTCGCGGACAGGGGGACATCGAGACCCAGTACTTC; CDR3: CASSRGQGDIETQYF
size: NA; D: NA; J: TRBJ2-7; V: TRBV5-1; DNA: TGCGCCAGCAGCTTGGATCGCCGACTGCAGTACTTC; CDR3: CASSLDRRLQYF
size: NA; D: NA; J: TRBJ2-1; V: TRBV7-3; DNA: TGTGCCAGCAGCTTAATACTCAATGAGCAGTTCTTC; CDR3: CASSLILNEQFF
size: NA; D: NA; J: TRBJ1-2; V: TRBV5-1; DNA: TGCGCCAGCAGCTTCGACAGAGGATATAACTATGGCTACACCTTC; CDR3: CASSFDRGYNYGYTF
size: NA; D: NA; J: TRBJ1-1; V: TRBV7-8; DNA: TGTGCCAGCAGCTTAATGGCAGTGAACACTGAAGCTTTCTTT; CDR3: CASSLMAVNTEAFF
size: NA; D: NA; J: TRBJ2-3; V: TRBV5-1; DNA: TGCGCCAGCAGGAGATGGGCCGCAGATACGCAGTATTTT; CDR3: CASRRWAADTQYF
size: NA; D: TRBD1; J: TRBJ2-5; V: TRBV11-3; DNA: TGTGCCAGCCAGTCGGACAGGGGGACGGGGGCCCAGTACTTC; CDR3: CASQSDRGTGAQYF
size: once; D: TRBD2; J: TRBJ2-5; V: TRBV5-1; DNA: TGCGCCAGCAGCCCCGGGACTAGCGGGGAAGAGACCCAGTACTTC; CDR3: CASSPGTSGEETQYF
size: once; D: TRBD2; J: TRBJ2-1; V: TRBV19; DNA: TGTGCCAGTAGTATAATGTCCCTAGCGGGGGGGATCGATGAGCAGTTCTTC; CDR3: CASSIMSLAGGIDEQFF
size: NA; D: TRBD1; J: TRBJ1-2; V: TRBV19; DNA: TGTGCCAGTAGTAAGGACAGGGGGCCGGGAGGTTACGGCTACACCTTC; CDR3: CASSKDRGPGGYGYTF
size: NA; D: NA; J: TRBJ1-1; V: TRBV11-2; DNA: TGTGCCAGCAGCTTAAAGGATTCGGACACCACTCTGAAAGCTTTCTTT; CDR3: CASSLKDSDTTLKAFF
size: NA; D: TRBD1; J: TRBJ1-3; V: TRBV30; DNA: TGTGCCTGGAGAAGGGACAGGGGTACCCTCTCTGGAAACACCATATATTTT; CDR3: CAWRRDRGTLSGNTIYF
size: NA; D: TRBD1; J: TRBJ1-5; V: TRBV7-9; DNA: TGTGCCAGCAGCCGTCCCGGGACAGGGGGGTATCAGCCCCAGCATTTT; CDR3: CASSRPGTGGYQPQHF
size: NA; D: NA; J: TRBJ1-2; V: TRBV7-2; DNA: TGTGCCAGCAGCCCAAACAATAACTATGGCTACACCTTC; CDR3: CASSPNNNYGYTF
size: NA; D: NA; J: TRBJ1-1; V: TRBV6-6; DNA: TGTGCCAGCAGTTACTCCGGTGAAGCTTTCTTT; CDR3: CASSYSGEAFF
size: NA; D: TRBD2; J: TRBJ2-3; V: TRBV5-1; DNA: TGCGCCAGCAGCGTCCACCCGGGACTAGCGGTCACAGATACGCAGTATTTT; CDR3: CASSVHPGLAVTDTQYF
size: NA; D: TRBD2; J: TRBJ2-7; V: TRBV7-9; DNA: TGTGCCAGCACCTCTAGCGGGGGTAGCGAGCAGTACTTC; CDR3: CASTSSGGSEQYF
size: NA; D: NA; J: TRBJ1-1; V: TRBV30; DNA: TGTGCCTGGAGTGTACGAGCGAACACTGAAGCTTTCTTT; CDR3: CAWSVRANTEAFF
size: NA; D: TRBD2; J: TRBJ2-5; V: TRBV28; DNA: TGTGCCAGTCGTCGGAGCGGGGGTGAGACCCAGTACTTC; CDR3: CASRRSGGETQYF